The clone carrying this T cell receptor beta chain was counted a few times. Its matching antigen is unknown. Each CDR3 protein is one row after TCRdb ran MiXCR on the 5' RACE reads. The sample gives a few hundred thousand distinct CDR3 sequences, about 24% of which show up once; around 3% is in the top ten. All donors were healthy Caucasians. The data belong to a study of identical twins. V shed 4 bases and J shed 6 bases, with 19 bases lying between them. Germline-derived CDR1 and CDR2 are SGHRS and YFSETQ. The CDR3 length is 15 residues. Study-level results: These conclusions were based on statistical analysis (cross-sectional, not following the same donors).

These data are also associated with another study on T cells expressing NK-cell markers. This second study says: CD3+CD56+NKG2C+, CD3+CD56+NKG2C- and CD3+CD56-NKG2C+ T cells, once sorted, supplied the TCR beta repertoires.

The chain has TRBV5-1 and TRBJ1-1; no clear D. Sequencing was carried out using CD4+ T cells sorted from blood. The sequence was collected from a woman aged 18 to 35 in good health. This chain's CDR3 is CASSPGLVGWAEAFF. CDR3 nucleotides: TGCGCCAGCAGCCCTGGCCTGGTGGGGTGGGCTGAAGCTTTCTTT.